This T cell receptor beta chain came from a study of shared clonotypes between healthy human individuals. This table comes from immunoSEQ multiplex PCR, and its TCRdb copy is limited to in-frame clones, with some not included. The sample carries 1,100,000 or so clones, 78% recorded once. The sample was memory CD4+ T cells from PBMCs. Subset: CD45RA-negative fraction. This TCR came from a man aged 18-30 years in good health. Some clones in this sample may be carry-over from other donors' samples.

The DNA of the CDR3 is TGTGCCAGCAGTTTACCTCCAAACACCATATATTTT. It codes for CASSLPPNTIYF. The rearrangement uses TRBV28 and TRBJ1-3; D gene unclear. V was shortened by 2 bases and J by 6 bases, with 5 bases between the two germline ends. Germline-derived CDR1 and CDR2 are MDHEN and SYDVKM. The CDR3 consists of 12 residues.